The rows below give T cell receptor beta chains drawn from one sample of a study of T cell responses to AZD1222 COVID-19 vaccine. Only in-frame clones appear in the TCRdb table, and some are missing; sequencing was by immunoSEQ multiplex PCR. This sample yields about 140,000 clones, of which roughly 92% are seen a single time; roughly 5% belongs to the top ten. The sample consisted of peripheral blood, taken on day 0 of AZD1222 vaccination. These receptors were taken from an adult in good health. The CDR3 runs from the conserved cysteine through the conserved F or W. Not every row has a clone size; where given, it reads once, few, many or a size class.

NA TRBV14 CASSRDRDGVAFF
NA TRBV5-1 CASSLTPQGQETQYF
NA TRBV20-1 CSASGARVMNTEAFF
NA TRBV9 CASSAGVAGNQPQHF
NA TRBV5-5 CASSPGLQGIYNEQFF
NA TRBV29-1 CSVRTSGNTIYF
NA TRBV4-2 CASARPGENYGYTF
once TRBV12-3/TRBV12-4 CASSSQGYGYTF
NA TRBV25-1 CASSEYGIMNTEAFF
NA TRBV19 CATSDGRNEKLFF
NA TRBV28 CASSLSLAGDVVQFF
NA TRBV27 CASRDRGRKETQYF
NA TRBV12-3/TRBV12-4 CASSLDGTEAFF
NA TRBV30 CAWKGGNTIYF
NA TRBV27 CASRYRSSYEQYF
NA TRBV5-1 CASSPTVATEAFF
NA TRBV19 CASSIGRGMNTEAFF
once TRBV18 CASSPMTSRLGANVLTF
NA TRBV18 CASSPPGSLNTEAFF
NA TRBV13 CASSLGRDGPYEQYF
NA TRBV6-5 CVSRDEVTDTQYF
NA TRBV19 CASSILGGEDRTEAFF
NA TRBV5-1 CASSLFSQGREQYF
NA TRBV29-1 CSVRGRNTEAFF
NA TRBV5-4 CASRQLGQETQYF
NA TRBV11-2 CASSLTGDRGTEAFF
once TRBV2 CASKEARGQETQYF
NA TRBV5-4 CASSSTGGREKLFF
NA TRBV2 CASRERQVNNSPLHF
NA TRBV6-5 CASSYVQNYGYTF